At least ten counts were recorded for the clone carrying this TCR beta chain. The sample belongs to a study of Graves' ophthalmopathy and Graves' hyperthyroidism. RNA transcripts provided the template for amplifying TCR beta CDR3 regions. Amplification began with first-round RT-PCR using HTBI primers, then second-round multiplex PCR was performed. Via MiXCR, TCRdb re-called the multiplex PCR reads, giving one row per CDR3 protein. The sample holds hundreds of thousands of distinct CDR3 sequences, around 21% seen once. Between the trimmed V and J ends, which lost 4 bases and 0 bases, there was a span of 10 bases. This CDR3 is 14 amino acids long. The germline V gene encodes CDR1 SQVTM and CDR2 ANQGSEA. The term stable hyperthyroidism indicated an absence of ophthalmopathy within 18 months of follow-up.

The sample consisted of peripheral blood. This sequence originates from a woman in her late teens or twenties with stable Graves' hyperthyroidism. The V gene is TRBV29-1, the J gene TRBJ1-5; maybe TRBD1 (6 bases). CDR3 DNA sequence: TGCAGCGTTGCCCAAGGGGGTAGCAATCAGCCCCAGCATTTT. This encodes CSVAQGGSNQPQHF.